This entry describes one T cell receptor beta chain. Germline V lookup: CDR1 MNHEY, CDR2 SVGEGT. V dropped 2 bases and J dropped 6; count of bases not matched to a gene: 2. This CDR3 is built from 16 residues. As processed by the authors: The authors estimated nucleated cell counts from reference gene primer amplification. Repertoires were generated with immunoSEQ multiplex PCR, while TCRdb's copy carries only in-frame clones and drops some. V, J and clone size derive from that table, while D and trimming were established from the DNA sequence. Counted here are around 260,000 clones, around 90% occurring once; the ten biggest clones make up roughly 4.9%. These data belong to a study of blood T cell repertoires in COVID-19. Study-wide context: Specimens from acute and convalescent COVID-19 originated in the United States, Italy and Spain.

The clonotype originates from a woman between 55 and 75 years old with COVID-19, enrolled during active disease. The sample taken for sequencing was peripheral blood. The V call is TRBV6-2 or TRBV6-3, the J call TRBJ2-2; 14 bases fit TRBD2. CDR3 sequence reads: CASSYGGLAGAGELFF. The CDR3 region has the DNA TGTGCCAGCAGTTACGGGGGACTAGCGGGAGCCGGGGAGCTGTTTTTT.